These 22 T cell receptor beta chains share one sample of origin, sequenced in a study of radiotherapy plus CTLA-4 blockade in lung cancer. The repertoire was sequenced with immunoSEQ multiplex PCR; TCRdb's copy has only in-frame clones and lacks some. The sample lists around 22,000 clones, 70% to 75% occurring once. Material: peripheral blood, obtained from a patient treated with radiotherapy plus ipilimumab. The receptors were sampled from a human donor with non-small cell lung cancer whose response to radiotherapy plus ipilimumab could not be evaluated.

This clone was observed a handful of times. The chain combines TRBV6-1 with TRBJ2-5; TRBD1 agrees at 8 bases. CDR1 and CDR2 (germline): MNHNS, SASEGT. The CDR3 covers 19 residues. With 1 base clipped from V and 2 bases from J, the junction kept 15 bases outside the gene matches. The CDR3 DNA sequence: TGTGCCAGCAGTGAAGACCCCGGGACAGGTTGGCAGAAGCAAGAGACCCAGTACTTC. Residues: CASSEDPGTGWQKQETQYF.

This clone has just a few counts. V usage is TRBV5-8 and J usage is TRBJ2-3; possible D gene TRBD1, 5 bases. Trimming removed 4 bases from V and 1 base from J, with 19 bases in between. This CDR3 has 17 amino acids. In germline, CDR1 is SGHTS, CDR2 YDEGEE. CDR3 in DNA: TGTGCCAGCAGCCCCTTCTTTCGACAGCTGGGCACAGATACGCAGTATTTT. It is translated as CASSPFFRQLGTDTQYF.

This chain links TRBV9 with TRBJ2-1; 11 nucleotides agree with TRBD1. This CDR3 spans 15 amino acids. V lost 3 bases, J lost 9 bases, and 8 bases stayed unmatched. CDR1 is SGDLS and CDR2 is YYNGEE in the germline V gene. CDR3 loop: CASSERDRGFGEQFF. For the CDR3, the DNA is TGTGCCAGCAGCGAAAGGGACAGGGGGTTTGGTGAGCAGTTCTTC.

This clone came up a few times. The rearrangement joins TRBV4-1 to TRBJ1-4; the match to TRBD1 covers 9 bases. V dropped 2 bases and J dropped 3; count of bases not matched to a gene: 4. Per the germline V gene, CDR1 is MGHRA and CDR2 is YSYEKL. This CDR3 has 16 residues. The CDR3 loop is CASSQSRQGANEKLFF. For the CDR3, the DNA is TGCGCCAGCAGCCAATCCCGACAGGGGGCTAATGAAAAACTGTTTTTT.

This clone was observed a few times. This sequence joins TRBV19 and TRBJ1-4; no clear D gene. From germline, CDR1 is LNHDA and CDR2 SQIVND (reference sequence). Trimming removed 6 bases at V and 2 bases at J, with 10 bases between. The CDR3 has 14 residues. The CDR3 DNA is TGTGCCAGTAGCCCCGGAGGGACTAATGAAAAACTGTTTTTT. Its protein product is CASSPGGTNEKLFF. Supplemented by reference TRBV19 and TRBJ1-4, the full variable domain reads DGGITQSPKYLFRKEGQNVTLSCEQNLNHDAMYWYRQDPGQGLRLIYYSQIVNDFQKGDIAEGYSVSREKKESFPLTVTSAQKNPTAFYLCASSPGGTNEKLFFGSGTQLSVL.

The chain is built from TRBV9 and TRBJ2-7, with TRBD1 matching 11 bases. The CDR3 contains 16 residues. V lost 0 bases, J lost 5 bases, and 7 bases stayed unmatched. Germline CDR1 SGDLS, CDR2 YYNGEE. Here the CDR3 reads CASSVDEGQGVHEQYF. The CDR3 DNA reads TGTGCCAGCAGCGTAGATGAGGGACAGGGGGTTCACGAGCAGTACTTC. Full variable domain (remainder filled in from reference TRBV9 and TRBJ2-7): DSGVTQTPKHLITATGQRVTLRCSPRSGDLSVYWYQQSLDQGLQFLIQYYNGEERAKGNILERFSAQQFPDLHSELNLSSLELGDSALYFCASSVDEGQGVHEQYFGPGTRLTVT.

This clone has just one count. As DNA, the CDR3 is TGTGCCAGCAGCGTCACACCGAACTCCTACGAGCAGTACTTC. Translated: CASSVTPNSYEQYF. The V call is TRBV6-1, the J call TRBJ2-7; D call uncertain. Between the trimmed V and J ends, which lost 6 bases and 0 bases, there was a span of 12 bases. Germline V gene sequence: CDR1 MNHNS, CDR2 SASEGT. The CDR3 covers 14 residues.

This chain links TRBV13 with TRBJ1-4; tentative D call: TRBD1 (5 bases). The CDR3 extends over 14 amino acids. V was cut by 5 bases and J by 5 bases, with 12 bases left in between. Germline V gene data show CDR1 as PRHDT and CDR2 as FYEKMQ (reference sequence). CDR3 bases: TGTGCCAGCAGCCTGGGGCGGCAGAATGAAAAACTGTTTTTT. It codes for CASSLGRQNEKLFF.

The V and J genes are TRBV18 and TRBJ2-5; D perhaps matches TRBD2 (6 bases). The end of the DNA aligns better with TRBJ2-7, so the J call may be wrong. This CDR3 contains 14 residues. Germline V gene data show CDR1 as KGHSH and CDR2 as LQKENI. This chain's CDR3 is CASRRASEPFEQYF. As DNA, the CDR3 is TGTGCCAGCCGCCGGGCTAGCGAACCCTTCGAGCAGTACTTC.

This clone was observed a few times. V is TRBV4-1 and J is TRBJ2-1; 8 bases are shared with TRBD2. Germline CDR1 and CDR2: MGHRA and YSYEKL. Trimming took 1 base from V and 8 from J; bases not matched to a gene: 4. The CDR3 covers 14 residues. The CDR3 nucleotides read TGCGCCAGCAGCCAAGGGGCGGGAGGCTATGAGCAGTTCTTC. Encoded protein: CASSQGAGGYEQFF.

The V gene is TRBV7-2, the J gene TRBJ1-4; possible D gene TRBD1, 5 bases. The CDR3 has 14 residues. V shed 5 bases and J shed 0 bases, with 7 bases lying between them. In germline, CDR1 is SGHTA, CDR2 FQGNSA. This chain's CDR3 is CASSRDSTNEKLFF. CDR3 DNA sequence: TGTGCCAGCAGCCGGGACTCAACTAATGAAAAACTGTTTTTT. The full variable domain, rest sourced from reference TRBV7-2 and TRBJ1-4, is GAGVSQSPSNKVTEKGKDVELRCDPISGHTALYWYRQSLGQGLEFLIYFQGNSAPDKSGLPSDRFSAERTGGSVSTLTIQRTQQEDSAVYLCASSRDSTNEKLFFGSGTQLSVL.

The chain couples TRBV9 to TRBJ2-1, with 14 bases lining up with TRBD2. This CDR3 spans 19 amino acids. Germline values: CDR1 SGDLS, CDR2 YYNGEE. The V segment lost 0 bases and the J segment 6 bases; nucleotides outside the gene matches: 11. This chain's CDR3 is CASSVALGTSGSSGNEQFF. The CDR3 bases are TGTGCCAGCAGCGTAGCTCTTGGGACTAGCGGGAGTTCGGGCAATGAGCAGTTCTTC.

The chain recombines TRBV29-1 with TRBJ2-7; 7 bases agree with TRBD1. Germline CDR1 and CDR2: SQVTM and ANQGSEA. Trimming removed 6 bases from V and 0 bases from J; junction bases left unmatched: 5. This CDR3 region has 13 residues. The chain's CDR3 is CSVLQGISYEQYF. The CDR3 DNA is TGCAGCGTATTACAGGGGATCTCCTACGAGCAGTACTTC.

The V call is TRBV7-9, the J call TRBJ1-1, with TRBD1 as a possible D gene (5 bases). In germline, CDR1 is SEHNR, CDR2 FQNEAQ (reference sequence). The CDR3 is made up of 15 amino acids. V was cut by 5 bases and J by 7 bases, with 20 bases left in between. CDR3 in DNA: TGTGCCAGCAGCCCCGAAGGGGTCTTCACCTTTGAAGCTTTCTTT. It encodes CASSPEGVFTFEAFF. Complete variable domain (other parts from reference TRBV7-9 and TRBJ1-1): DTGVSQNPRHKITKRGQNVTFRCDPISEHNRLYWYRQTLGQGPEFLTYFQNEAQLEKSRLLSDRFSAERPKGSFSTLEIQRTEQGDSAMYLCASSPEGVFTFEAFFGQGTRLTVV.

The chain links TRBV28 to TRBJ1-1; no clear D gene. Germline V gene lookup returns CDR1 MDHEN and CDR2 SYDVKM. This CDR3 is 13 amino acids long. Trimming removed 1 base at V and 7 bases at J, with 10 bases between. The CDR3 is CASSLSRDFEAFF. CDR3 DNA sequence: TGTGCCAGCAGTTTATCACGGGATTTTGAAGCTTTCTTT.

This rearrangement joins TRBV6-5 to TRBJ2-7, with a weak D call TRBD1 (5 bases). Germline CDR1 reads MNHEY; CDR2 reads SVGAGI. The V gene lost 2 bases and the J gene lost 1 base, with 9 bases spanning the gap. The CDR3 sequence is 14 residues long. The CDR3 DNA reads as TGTGCCAGCAGTTACGACTCAGGGTCCTACGAGCAGTACTTC. Translating it yields CASSYDSGSYEQYF.

J is TRBJ1-5 and V is TRBV28; 8 nucleotides agree with TRBD1. Germline CDR1 and CDR2: MDHEN and SYDVKM. The ends lost 3 bases at V and 4 bases at J; junction bases unmatched: 8. The CDR3 spans 16 residues. The CDR3 bases are TGTGCCAGCAGTTTGGGGCTTAGGACAGGGAATCAGCCCCAGCATTTT. Translated, it gives CASSLGLRTGNQPQHF.

Sample share makes this clone medium-sized. Here the CDR3 reads CASSQIASTALYEQYF. CDR3 nucleotide sequence: TGTGCCAGCAGTCAAATCGCCTCAACAGCCCTCTACGAGCAGTACTTC. The V call is TRBV7-9, the J call TRBJ2-7; D unclear. Germline V lookup: CDR1 SEHNR, CDR2 FQNEAQ (reference sequence). V gave up 6 bases and J gave up 3 bases, with 21 bases separating them. This CDR3 is 16 amino acids long.

This rearrangement joins TRBV2 to TRBJ2-7; TRBD1 might be the D (5 bases). V lost 7 bases and J lost 0, with 22 bases in between. Germline V gives CDR1 SNHLY, CDR2 FYNNEI. The length of the CDR3 is 17 residues. CDR3 bases: TGTGCCAGCATGAAGGGGAAGATCCAGCTGAGCTCCTACGAGCAGTACTTC. Protein sequence: CASMKGKIQLSSYEQYF.

V usage is TRBV5-5 and J usage is TRBJ2-1; TRBD2 aligns across 10 bases. Germline V gene data show CDR1 as SGHKS and CDR2 as YYEKEE (reference sequence). V shed 4 bases and J 4 bases; nucleotides not matched to a gene: 8. This CDR3 spans 16 amino acids. Here the CDR3 reads CASSQKREGQYNEQFF. The CDR3 DNA sequence: TGTGCCAGCAGCCAGAAGCGGGAGGGCCAATACAATGAGCAGTTCTTC.

This chain joins TRBV27 and TRBJ2-7, with 12 bases aligning to TRBD2. The CDR3 loop spans 15 amino acids. Per the germline V gene, CDR1 is MNHEY and CDR2 is SMNVEV (reference sequence). After removal of 3 bases from V and 5 bases from J, the junction contained 5 bases not matched to a gene. The CDR3 nucleotides read TGTGCCAGCAGTTTTGGACTAGCGGGAACCCACGAGCAGTACTTC. This codes for CASSFGLAGTHEQYF.

V usage is TRBV4-2 and J usage is TRBJ2-2; weak D call: TRBD2 (6 bases). Germline V lookup: CDR1 LGHNA, CDR2 YNFKEQ. V lost 1 base and J 3 bases, leaving 9 bases between the germline ends. The CDR3 consists of 15 residues. CDR3 in DNA: TGTGCCAGCAGCCAAGTCGGGAGTGACACCGGGGAGCTGTTTTTT. Translation gives CASSQVGSDTGELFF.